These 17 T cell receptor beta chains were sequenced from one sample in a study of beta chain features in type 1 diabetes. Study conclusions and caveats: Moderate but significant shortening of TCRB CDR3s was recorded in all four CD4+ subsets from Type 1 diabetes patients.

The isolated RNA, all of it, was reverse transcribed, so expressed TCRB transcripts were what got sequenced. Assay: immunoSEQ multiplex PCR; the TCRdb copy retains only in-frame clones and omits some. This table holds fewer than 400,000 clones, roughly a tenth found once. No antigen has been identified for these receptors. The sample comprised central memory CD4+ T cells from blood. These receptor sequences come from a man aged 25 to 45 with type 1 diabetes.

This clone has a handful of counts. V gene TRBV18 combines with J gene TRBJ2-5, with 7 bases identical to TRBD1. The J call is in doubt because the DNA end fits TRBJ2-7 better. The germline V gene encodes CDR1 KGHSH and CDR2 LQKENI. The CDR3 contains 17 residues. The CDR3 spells CASSPWDSSIGSYEQYF. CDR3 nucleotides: TGTGCCAGCTCACCATGGGACAGTTCCATCGGGTCCTACGAGCAGTACTTC.

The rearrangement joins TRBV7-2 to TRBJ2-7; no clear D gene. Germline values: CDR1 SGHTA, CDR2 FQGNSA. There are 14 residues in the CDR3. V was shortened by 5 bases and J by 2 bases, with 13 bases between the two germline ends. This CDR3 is CASSPAVQTYEQYF. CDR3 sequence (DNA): TGTGCCAGCAGCCCAGCTGTACAGACCTACGAGCAGTACTTC.

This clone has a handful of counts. For the CDR3, the DNA is TGTGCCAGCAGGACCGACAGCGGAGAGACCCAGTACTTC. It yields the protein CASRTDSGETQYF. V usage is TRBV2 and J usage is TRBJ2-5; the D gene could be TRBD1 or TRBD2 (5 bases each). There are 13 residues in the CDR3. V was clipped by 6 bases and J by 4 bases, with 12 bases between them. Per the germline V gene, CDR1 is SNHLY and CDR2 is FYNNEI.

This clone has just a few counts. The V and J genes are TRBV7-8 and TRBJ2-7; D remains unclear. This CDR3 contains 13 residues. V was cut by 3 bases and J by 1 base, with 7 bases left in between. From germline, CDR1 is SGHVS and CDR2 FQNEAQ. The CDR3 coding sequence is TGTGCCAGCAGCTTCAGGCTTTCCTACGAGCAGTACTTC. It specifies CASSFRLSYEQYF.

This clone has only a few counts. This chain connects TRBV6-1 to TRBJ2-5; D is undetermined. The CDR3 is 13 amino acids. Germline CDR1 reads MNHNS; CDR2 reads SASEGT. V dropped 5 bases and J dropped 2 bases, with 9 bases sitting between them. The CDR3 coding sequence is TGTGCCAGCAGTCGGCAGGAACAAGAGACCCAGTACTTC. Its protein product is CASSRQEQETQYF.

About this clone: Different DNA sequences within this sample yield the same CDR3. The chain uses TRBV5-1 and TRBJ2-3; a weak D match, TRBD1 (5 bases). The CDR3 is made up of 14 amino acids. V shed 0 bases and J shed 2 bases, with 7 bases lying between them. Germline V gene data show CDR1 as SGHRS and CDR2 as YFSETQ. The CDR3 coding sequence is TGCGCCAGCAGCTTGGGACAGTCCACAGATACGCAGTATTTT. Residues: CASSLGQSTDTQYF.

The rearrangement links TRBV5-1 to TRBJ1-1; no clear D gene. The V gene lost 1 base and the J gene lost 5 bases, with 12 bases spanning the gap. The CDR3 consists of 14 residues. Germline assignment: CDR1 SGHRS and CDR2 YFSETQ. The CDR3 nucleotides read TGCGCCAGCAGCTTGAAGGGCCCAGGAACTGAAGCTTTCTTT. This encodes CASSLKGPGTEAFF.

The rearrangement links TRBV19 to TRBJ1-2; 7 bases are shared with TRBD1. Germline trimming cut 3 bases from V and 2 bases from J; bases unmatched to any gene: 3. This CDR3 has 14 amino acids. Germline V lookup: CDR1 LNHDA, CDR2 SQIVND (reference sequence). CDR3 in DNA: TGTGCCAGTAGTATCGGGACAGTGAACTATGGCTACACCTTC. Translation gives CASSIGTVNYGYTF.

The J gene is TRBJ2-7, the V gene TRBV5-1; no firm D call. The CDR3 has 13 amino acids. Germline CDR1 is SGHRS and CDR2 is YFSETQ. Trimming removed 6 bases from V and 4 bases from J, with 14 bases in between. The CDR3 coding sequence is TGCGCCAGCACCCTGGATGGGGAATACGAGCAGTACTTC. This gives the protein CASTLDGEYEQYF.

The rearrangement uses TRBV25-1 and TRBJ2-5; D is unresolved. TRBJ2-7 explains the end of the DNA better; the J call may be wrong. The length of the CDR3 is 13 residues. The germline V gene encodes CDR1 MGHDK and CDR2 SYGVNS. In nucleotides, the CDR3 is TGTGCCAGCGTCGATGGAGCCTCCTACGAGCAGTACTTC. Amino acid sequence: CASVDGASYEQYF.

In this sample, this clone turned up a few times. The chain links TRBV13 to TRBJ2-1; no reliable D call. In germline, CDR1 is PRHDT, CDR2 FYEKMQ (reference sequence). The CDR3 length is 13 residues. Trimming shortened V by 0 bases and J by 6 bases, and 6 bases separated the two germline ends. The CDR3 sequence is CASSLGEGNEQFF. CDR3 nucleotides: TGTGCCAGCAGCTTAGGCGAAGGCAATGAGCAGTTCTTC.

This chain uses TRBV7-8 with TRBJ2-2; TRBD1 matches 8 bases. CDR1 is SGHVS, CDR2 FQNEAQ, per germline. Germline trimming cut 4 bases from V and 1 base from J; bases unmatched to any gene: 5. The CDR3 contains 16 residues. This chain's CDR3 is CASSWQGAQNTGELFF. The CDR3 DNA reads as TGTGCCAGCAGCTGGCAGGGGGCGCAGAACACCGGGGAGCTGTTTTTT. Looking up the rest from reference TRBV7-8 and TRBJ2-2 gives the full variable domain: GAGVSQSPRYKVAKRGQDVALRCDPISGHVSLFWYQQALGQGPEFLTYFQNEAQLDKSGLPSDRFFAERPEGSVSTLKIQRTQQEDSAVYLCASSWQGAQNTGELFFGEGSRLTVL.

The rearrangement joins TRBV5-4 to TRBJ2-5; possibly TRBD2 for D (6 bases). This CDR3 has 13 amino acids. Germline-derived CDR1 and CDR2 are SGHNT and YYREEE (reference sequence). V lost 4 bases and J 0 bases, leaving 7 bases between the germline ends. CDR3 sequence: CASSRDYQETQYF. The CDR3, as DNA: TGTGCCAGCAGCCGGGACTACCAAGAGACCCAGTACTTC.

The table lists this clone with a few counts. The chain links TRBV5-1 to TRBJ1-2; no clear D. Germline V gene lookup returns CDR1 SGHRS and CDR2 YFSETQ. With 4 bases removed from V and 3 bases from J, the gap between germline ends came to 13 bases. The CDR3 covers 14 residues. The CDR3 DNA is TGCGCCAGCAGCCCCATCTTGGGAGACTATGGCTACACCTTC. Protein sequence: CASSPILGDYGYTF.

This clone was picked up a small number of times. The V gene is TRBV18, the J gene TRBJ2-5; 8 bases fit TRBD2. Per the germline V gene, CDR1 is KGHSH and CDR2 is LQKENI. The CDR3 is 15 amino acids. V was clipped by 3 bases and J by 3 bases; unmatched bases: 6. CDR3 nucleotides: TGTGCCAGCTCACCGCCTAGCGGGCAGAAAGAGACCCAGTACTTC. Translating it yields CASSPPSGQKETQYF. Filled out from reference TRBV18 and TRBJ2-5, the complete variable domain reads NAGVMQNPRHLVRRRGQEARLRCSPMKGHSHVYWYRQLPEEGLKFMVYLQKENIIDESGMPKERFSAEFPKEGPSILRIQQVVRGDSAAYFCASSPPSGQKETQYFGPGTRLLVL.

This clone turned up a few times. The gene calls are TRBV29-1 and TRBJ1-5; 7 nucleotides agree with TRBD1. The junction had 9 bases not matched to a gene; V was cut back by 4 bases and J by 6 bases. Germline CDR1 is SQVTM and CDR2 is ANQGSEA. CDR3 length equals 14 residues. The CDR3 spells CSVGDLGGGQPQHF. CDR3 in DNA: TGCAGCGTTGGGGACCTAGGGGGCGGTCAGCCCCAGCATTTT.

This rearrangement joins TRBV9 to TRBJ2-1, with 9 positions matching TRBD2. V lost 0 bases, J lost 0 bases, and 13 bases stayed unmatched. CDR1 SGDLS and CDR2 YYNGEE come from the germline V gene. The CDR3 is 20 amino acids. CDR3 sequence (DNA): TGTGCCAGCAGCGTAGGGATTGGGGCTAGCGGGGCGAGCTCCTACAATGAGCAGTTCTTC. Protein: CASSVGIGASGASSYNEQFF.